Following are 31 T cell receptor beta chains from one sample sequenced in a study of early T cells in non-severe SARS-CoV-2 infection. TCRdb processed the 5' RACE reads anew with MiXCR; each CDR3 protein has one entry. The sample comprises about 42,000 distinct CDR3 sequences, approximately 7.1% of which are singletons, and 4% to 5.5% rests with the top ten. The sequencing input was whole blood. Receptors were obtained from an adult who was a healthcare worker with PCR-confirmed SARS-CoV-2 infection or an uninfected control (not recorded which).

V and J are TRBV20-1 and TRBJ2-1; unclear D gene. Trimming took off 4 bases at V and 2 bases at J, with 12 bases between the two ends. The CDR3 consists of 14 residues. Looked up from germline, CDR1 is DFQATT and CDR2 is SNEGSKA (reference sequence). This chain's CDR3 is CSAMKESPYNEQFF. In DNA form, the CDR3 reads TGCAGTGCTATGAAGGAATCCCCCTACAATGAGCAGTTCTTC.

This chain links TRBV3-1 with TRBJ2-3; no firm D call. Per germline, CDR1 LGHDT and CDR2 YNNKEL (reference sequence). The CDR3 length is 18 residues. V was clipped by 4 bases and J by 0 bases, with 20 bases between them. CDR3 region: CASSPRPGQFSSTDTQYF. The CDR3 DNA reads as TGTGCCAGCAGCCCTCGCCCCGGCCAGTTCTCTAGCACAGATACGCAGTATTTT.

This chain uses TRBV12-5 with TRBJ1-1; no reliable D call. Trimming stripped 4 bases from V and 6 bases from J, with 9 bases between. The CDR3 spans 12 residues. Per the germline V gene, CDR1 is LGHNT and CDR2 is FRNRAP. The CDR3 protein is CASGSLGSEAFF. In DNA form, the CDR3 reads TGTGCTAGTGGTTCCCTCGGCTCTGAAGCTTTCTTT.

In this sample, this clonotype turned up many times. The J gene is TRBJ2-1, the V gene TRBV11-1; 7 bases line up with TRBD1. Germline assignment: CDR1 SGHAT and CDR2 FQDESV (reference sequence). The junction had 7 bases not matched to a gene; V was cut back by 2 bases and J by 6 bases. The CDR3 is made up of 15 amino acids. The CDR3 sequence is CASSLLTGVVNEQFF. For the CDR3, the DNA is TGTGCCAGCAGCTTACTAACAGGGGTGGTCAATGAGCAGTTCTTC.

This clonotype was seen ten or more times. The chain employs TRBV11-2 and TRBJ1-1; D possibly corresponds to TRBD1 (5 bases). CDR1 and CDR2 (germline): SGHAT, FQNNGV. Trimming removed 0 bases at V and 4 bases at J, with 12 bases between. This CDR3 comprises 15 residues. The CDR3 protein is CASSLEWGMSTEAFF. The DNA for the CDR3 is TGTGCCAGCAGCTTAGAGTGGGGGATGAGCACTGAAGCTTTCTTT.

This clonotype occurred a few times. The rearrangement uses TRBV4-3 and TRBJ1-1; D gene unclear. Trimming shortened V by 0 bases and J by 6 bases, and 11 bases separated the two germline ends. The length of the CDR3 is 14 residues. Germline V gene lookup returns CDR1 LGHNA and CDR2 YSLEER. The DNA of the CDR3 is TGCGCCAGCAGCCAAGATCGCGGGTTAGCTGAAGCTTTCTTT. This gives the protein CASSQDRGLAEAFF.

This clonotype has a count of ten or more. The chain recombines TRBV29-1 with TRBJ2-1; D is uncertain. CDR3 length: 11 amino acids. Trimming stripped 5 bases from V and 10 bases from J, with 12 bases between. Germline V CDR1 and CDR2: SQVTM, ANQGSEA. CDR3 residues: CSVPVLGEQFF. For the CDR3, the DNA is TGCAGCGTTCCCGTTTTGGGGGAGCAGTTCTTC.

This clonotype was seen at least ten times. V and J are TRBV2 and TRBJ2-3, with D perhaps matching TRBD1 (6 bases). The CDR3 spans 13 residues. Trimming stripped 6 bases from V and 4 bases from J, with 11 bases between. Germline CDR1 and CDR2: SNHLY and FYNNEI. CDR3 nucleotide sequence: TGTGCCAGCAGCGGACAGAGGGCAGATACGCAGTATTTT. It encodes CASSGQRADTQYF.

In its sample, this clonotype was seen many times. The chain employs TRBV6-2 or TRBV6-3 and TRBJ2-7; the D is unclear. Germline lookup yields CDR1 MNHEY and CDR2 SVGEGT. The CDR3 is 11 amino acids. Between the trimmed V and J ends, which lost 4 bases and 5 bases, there was a span of 6 bases. The DNA for the CDR3 is TGTGCCAGCAGTTCTATCCACGAGCAGTACTTC. Its translation is CASSSIHEQYF.

This clonotype was observed at least ten times. The V and J genes are TRBV6-1 and TRBJ1-6, with D unclear. Germline V gives CDR1 MNHNS, CDR2 SASEGT. The CDR3 loop spans 15 amino acids. V lost 3 bases, J lost 13 bases, and 19 bases lay in between. The CDR3 loop reads CASSDADGLVLPLHF. For the CDR3, the DNA is TGTGCCAGCAGTGATGCAGACGGCTTGGTACTCCCCCTCCACTTT.

The chain employs TRBV11-3 and TRBJ2-7; D assignment may be TRBD1 or TRBD2 (5 bases each). V dropped 5 bases and J dropped 2 bases, with 13 bases sitting between them. This CDR3 spans 14 amino acids. CDR1 and CDR2 from the germline V gene are SGHNT and YENEEA. CDR3 nucleotides: TGTGCCAGCAGCAACCGGGACCACCCCTACGAGCAGTACTTC. Its protein is CASSNRDHPYEQYF.

The sample holds a few counts of this clonotype. The chain combines TRBV7-9 with TRBJ2-6; no reliable D call. This CDR3 contains 17 residues. Germline assignment: CDR1 SEHNR and CDR2 FQNEAQ (reference sequence). Trimming cost V 4 bases and J 0 bases, with 13 bases left between them. CDR3 amino acids: CASSWPGLFSGANVLTF. CDR3 DNA: TGTGCCAGCAGCTGGCCCGGGCTGTTCTCTGGGGCCAACGTCCTGACTTTC.

This clonotype occurred a few times. The chain has TRBV13 and TRBJ2-5; D is possibly TRBD2 (6 bases). Trimming removed 2 bases at V and 4 bases at J, with 11 bases between. Germline V gene lookup returns CDR1 PRHDT and CDR2 FYEKMQ (reference sequence). This CDR3 comprises 14 residues. The CDR3 DNA reads TGTGCCAGCAGCTTAACCCCCGGGAGAGAGACCCAGTACTTC. Its protein is CASSLTPGRETQYF.

This clonotype was found many times. J is TRBJ2-1 and V is TRBV11-1; D is unclear. The CDR3 has 14 residues. The V end lost 3 bases, the J end lost 7 bases, and 13 bases lay between the germline ends. CDR1 is SGHAT and CDR2 is FQDESV in the germline V gene (reference sequence). The CDR3 DNA follows: TGTGCCAGCAGCTTGAACACCTTAGGTAATGAGCAGTTCTTC. Translation: CASSLNTLGNEQFF.

Many counts were recorded for this clonotype. This chain joins TRBV6-5 and TRBJ2-7; the D gene is possibly TRBD1 (6 bases). This CDR3 is 14 amino acids long. Germline V gene sequence: CDR1 MNHEY, CDR2 SVGAGI. The V end was cut by 7 bases, the J end by 7 bases, with 20 bases between. The CDR3 protein is CASNSQGRTGEQYF. As DNA, the CDR3 is TGTGCCAGCAATTCACAGGGAAGGACGGGTGAGCAGTACTTC.

This clonotype was seen ten or more times. Its ends do not fully match the called genes, so a read error is possible. The chain employs TRBV5-1 and TRBJ2-1; unclear D gene. The CDR3 covers 13 residues. Germline V gene lookup returns CDR1 SGHRS and CDR2 YFSETQ. In DNA, the CDR3 is TGCGCCAGCACCTTGAGCTCCTACAATGAGCAGTTCTTC. Translating it yields CASTLSSYNEQFF. The full variable domain, in which reference TRBV5-1 and TRBJ2-1 provide the parts outside the CDR3, is KAGVTQTPRYLIKTRGQQVTLSCSPISGHRSVSWYQQTPGQGLQFLFEYFSETQRNKGNFPGRFSGRQFSNSRSEMNVSTLELGDSALYLCASTLSSYNEQFFGPGTRLTVL.

A note on this clonotype: At one end the junction does not follow the germline gene, possibly because of a read error. The chain couples TRBV7-6 to TRBJ2-2; 12 nucleotides line up with TRBD2. The CDR3 consists of 17 residues. CDR1 SGHVS and CDR2 FNYEAQ come from the germline V gene. The CDR3 DNA reads as TGTGCCAGCAGCTTCATCCCGACTAGCGGGGGAGTCGGGGAGCTTTTTTTT. Amino acid sequence: CASSFIPTSGGVGELFF.

Ten or more counts support this clonotype. The J gene is TRBJ1-2, the V gene TRBV27, with 7 bases matching TRBD1. J was trimmed by 8 bases and V by 2 bases; bases with no gene match: 8. Per germline, CDR1 MNHEY and CDR2 SMNVEV (reference sequence). The length of the CDR3 is 14 residues. This chain's CDR3 is CASSLAGQERGYTF. For the CDR3, the DNA is TGTGCCAGCAGTTTAGCCGGACAGGAGCGGGGCTACACCTTC.

The rearrangement links TRBV7-8 to TRBJ2-7; tentative D call: TRBD1 (7 bases). V lost 1 base to trimming and J lost 5 bases, with 12 bases between them. Germline V gene sequence: CDR1 SGHVS, CDR2 FQNEAQ. The CDR3 is made up of 14 amino acids. CDR3 sequence: CASSLGQGGNEQYF. The DNA of the CDR3 is TGTGCCAGCAGCTTAGGGCAGGGGGGCAACGAGCAGTACTTC.

This clonotype was counted at least ten times. V gene TRBV2 combines with J gene TRBJ1-3; D call uncertain. The CDR3 is 15 residues long. Germline lookup yields CDR1 SNHLY and CDR2 FYNNEI. Deletions cut 4 bases from V and 3 bases from J, with 13 bases between. CDR3 loop: CASSVGGSGGNTIYF. The DNA for the CDR3 is TGTGCCAGCAGTGTCGGTGGTTCGGGTGGAAACACCATATATTTT.

There are many counts of this clonotype. The chain recombines TRBV6-5 with TRBJ2-7; possible D gene TRBD1, 6 bases. This CDR3 region has 15 residues. Trimming removed 5 bases at V and 5 bases at J, with 19 bases between. Germline V CDR1 and CDR2: MNHEY, SVGAGI. CDR3 sequence reads: CASSKPGTPVHEQYF. CDR3 DNA sequence: TGTGCCAGCAGTAAACCCGGGACACCGGTCCACGAGCAGTACTTC.

Ten or more counts support this clonotype. This chain joins TRBV7-2 and TRBJ2-7; TRBD1 matches 7 bases. Per germline, CDR1 SGHTA and CDR2 FQGNSA. This CDR3 is built from 13 residues. The J segment lost 3 bases and the V segment lost 5 bases, leaving 4 bases of the junction unmatched. The CDR3: CASSLDRVYEQYF. The DNA for the CDR3 is TGTGCCAGCAGCCTCGACAGGGTCTACGAGCAGTACTTC.

J is TRBJ2-7 and V is TRBV4-2, with D perhaps TRBD2 (6 bases). Trimming removed 1 base at V and 1 base at J, with 11 bases between. The CDR3 consists of 15 residues. Germline CDR1 and CDR2: LGHNA and YNFKEQ. CDR3 bases: TGTGCCAGCAGCCAAGGGGGGGAACAGTCCTACGAGCAGTACTTC. It encodes CASSQGGEQSYEQYF.

This chain uses TRBV20-1 with TRBJ1-5, with a tentative D call TRBD1 (5 bases). CDR3 length: 15 residues. V was pared by 5 bases and J by 1 base, with 15 bases between. Per the germline V gene, CDR1 is DFQATT and CDR2 is SNEGSKA (reference sequence). CDR3 protein: CSARAGSDSNQPQHF. The CDR3 DNA reads as TGCAGTGCTCGTGCAGGGTCAGACAGCAATCAGCCCCAGCATTTT.

The J gene is TRBJ2-1, the V gene TRBV7-8, with 13 bases matching TRBD2. V dropped 5 bases and J dropped 6; count of bases not matched to a gene: 10. The CDR3 contains 17 residues. Germline V gene lookup returns CDR1 SGHVS and CDR2 FQNEAQ. DNA of the CDR3: TGTGCCAGCAGCCGACCAAGGACTAGCGGGGGAGGCAATGAGCAGTTCTTC. Amino acid sequence: CASSRPRTSGGGNEQFF.

This clonotype came up a few times. The chain has TRBV12-3 or TRBV12-4 and TRBJ2-1, with D uncertain. The CDR3 spans 13 residues. Trimming shortened V by 2 bases and J by 3 bases, and 5 bases separated the two germline ends. CDR3 loop: CASSLYGYNEQFF. The DNA of the CDR3 is TGTGCCAGCAGTTTATACGGCTACAATGAGCAGTTCTTC.

Ten or more counts support this clonotype. CDR3 sequence (DNA): TGTGCCAGCAGCCTTCGCGAGTGGCTGCCCCAGCATTTT. Translated: CASSLREWLPQHF. The V call is TRBV11-2, the J call TRBJ1-5; D remains ambiguous. This CDR3 has 13 amino acids. V was cut by 5 bases and J by 9 bases, with 14 bases left in between. The germline CDR1 and CDR2 sequences are SGHAT and FQNNGV.

This clonotype was seen many times. The DNA is omitted, as the CDR3 cannot be located on it reliably, and the CDR3 follows TCRdb's listing. The gene calls are TRBV10-3 and TRBJ1-1; no DNA check was done on the table's D call, TRBD1. Germline CDR1 is ENHRY and CDR2 is SYGVKD. A total of 14 residues make up the CDR3, ends included. The CDR3 region is CAISVGTGNTDTFF.

This clonotype came up many times. This chain uses TRBV7-2 with TRBJ2-3; D not resolved. This CDR3 region has 13 residues. Germline values: CDR1 SGHTA, CDR2 FQGNSA. V dropped 5 bases and J dropped 2 bases, with 8 bases sitting between them. The CDR3 bases are TGTGCCAGCAGCCTCGCCCCCACAGATACGCAGTATTTT. Its translation: CASSLAPTDTQYF. Variable domain in full (rest from reference TRBV7-2 and TRBJ2-3): GAGVSQSPSNKVTEKGKDVELRCDPISGHTALYWYRQSLGQGLEFLIYFQGNSAPDKSGLPSDRFSAERTGGSVSTLTIQRTQQEDSAVYLCASSLAPTDTQYFGPGTRLTVL.

This clonotype appeared a few times. J is TRBJ1-1 and V is TRBV9; 8 nucleotides align to TRBD1. The V segment lost 0 bases and the J segment 0 bases; nucleotides outside the gene matches: 7. CDR3 length: 17 amino acids. Germline V lookup: CDR1 SGDLS, CDR2 YYNGEE. The CDR3 spells CASSVAPQGALNTEAFF. The DNA for the CDR3 is TGTGCCAGCAGCGTAGCCCCCCAGGGGGCATTGAACACTGAAGCTTTCTTT.

This clonotype was counted many times. The chain links TRBV14 to TRBJ1-5, with D possibly matching TRBD1 (6 bases). CDR3 size: 14 residues. Germline CDR1 reads SGHDN; CDR2 reads FVKESK. The V end lost 2 bases, the J end lost 4 bases, and 9 bases lay between the germline ends. For the CDR3, the DNA is TGTGCCAGCAGCCAACAGGGGACTAATCAGCCCCAGCATTTT. Encoded protein: CASSQQGTNQPQHF.